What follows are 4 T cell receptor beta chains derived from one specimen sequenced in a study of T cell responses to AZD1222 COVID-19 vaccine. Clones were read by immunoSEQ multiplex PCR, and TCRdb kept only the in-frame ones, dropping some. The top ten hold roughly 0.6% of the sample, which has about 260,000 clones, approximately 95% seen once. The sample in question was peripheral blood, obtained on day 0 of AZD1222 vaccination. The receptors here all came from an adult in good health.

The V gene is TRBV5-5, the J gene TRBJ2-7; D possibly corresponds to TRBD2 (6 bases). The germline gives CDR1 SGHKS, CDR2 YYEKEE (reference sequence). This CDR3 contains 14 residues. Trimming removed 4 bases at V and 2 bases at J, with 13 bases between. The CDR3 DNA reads TGTGCCAGCAGCCTCGGGACTGCCCCCTACGAGCAGTACTTC. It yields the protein CASSLGTAPYEQYF.

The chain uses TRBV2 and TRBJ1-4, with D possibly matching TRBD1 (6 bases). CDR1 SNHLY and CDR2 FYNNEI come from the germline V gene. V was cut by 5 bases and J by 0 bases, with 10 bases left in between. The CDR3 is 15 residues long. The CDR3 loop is CASSTGQTTNEKLFF. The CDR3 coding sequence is TGTGCCAGCAGTACAGGACAGACAACTAATGAAAAACTGTTTTTT.

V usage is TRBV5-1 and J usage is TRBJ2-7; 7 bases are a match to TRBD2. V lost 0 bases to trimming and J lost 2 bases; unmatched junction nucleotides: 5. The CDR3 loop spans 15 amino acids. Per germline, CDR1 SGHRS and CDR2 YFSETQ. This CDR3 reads CASSLVVAGTYEQYF. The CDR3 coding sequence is TGCGCCAGCAGCTTGGTGGTAGCGGGCACCTACGAGCAGTACTTC.

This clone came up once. CDR3 sequence (DNA): TGTGCCAGCAGCTTAATGCCCTACGAGCAGTACTTC. As protein: CASSLMPYEQYF. This rearrangement joins TRBV13 to TRBJ2-7; D not resolved. CDR1 and CDR2 from the germline V gene are PRHDT and FYEKMQ (reference sequence). The V gene lost 2 bases and the J gene lost 2 bases, with 4 bases spanning the gap. This CDR3 contains 12 residues.